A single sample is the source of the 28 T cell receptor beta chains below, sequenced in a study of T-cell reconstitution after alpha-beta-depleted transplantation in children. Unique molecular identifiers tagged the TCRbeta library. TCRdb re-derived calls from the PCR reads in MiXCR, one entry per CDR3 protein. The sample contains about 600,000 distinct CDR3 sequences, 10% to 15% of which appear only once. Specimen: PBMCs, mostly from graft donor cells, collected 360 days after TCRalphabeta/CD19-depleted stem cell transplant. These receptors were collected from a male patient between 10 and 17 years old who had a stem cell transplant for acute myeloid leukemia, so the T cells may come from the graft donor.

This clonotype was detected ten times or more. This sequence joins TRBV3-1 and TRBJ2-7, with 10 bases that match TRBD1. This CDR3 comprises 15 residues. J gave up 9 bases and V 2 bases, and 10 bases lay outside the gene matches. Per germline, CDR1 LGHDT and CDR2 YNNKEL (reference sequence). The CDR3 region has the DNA TGTGCCAGCAGCCAACGTGGGACAGGGGTATTTTGGCAGTACTTC. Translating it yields CASSQRGTGVFWQYF.

The CDR3 reads CASCFNPGQGLYSASPLHF. Written as DNA, the CDR3 is TGTGCCAGCTGCTTTAACCCGGGACAGGGTTTGTACTCAGCGTCACCCCTCCACTTT. The chain is built from TRBV2 and TRBJ1-6, with 9 bases matching TRBD1. The ends lost 8 bases at V and 10 bases at J; junction bases unmatched: 24. CDR1 SNHLY and CDR2 FYNNEI come from the germline V gene. The CDR3 spans 19 residues.

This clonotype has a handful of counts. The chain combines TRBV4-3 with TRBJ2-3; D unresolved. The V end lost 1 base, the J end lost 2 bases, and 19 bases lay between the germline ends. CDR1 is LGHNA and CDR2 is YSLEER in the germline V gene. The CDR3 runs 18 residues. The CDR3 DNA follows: TGCGCCAGCAGCCAAGCGAATAAGACACTGAAAGCCACAGATACGCAGTATTTT. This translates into CASSQANKTLKATDTQYF.

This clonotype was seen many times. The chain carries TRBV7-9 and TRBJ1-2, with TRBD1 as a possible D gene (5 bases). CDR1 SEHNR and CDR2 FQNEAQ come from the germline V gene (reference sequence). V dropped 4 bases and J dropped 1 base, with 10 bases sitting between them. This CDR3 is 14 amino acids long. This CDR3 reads CASSYPGGNYGYTF. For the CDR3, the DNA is TGTGCCAGCAGCTACCCGGGGGGTAACTATGGCTACACCTTC.

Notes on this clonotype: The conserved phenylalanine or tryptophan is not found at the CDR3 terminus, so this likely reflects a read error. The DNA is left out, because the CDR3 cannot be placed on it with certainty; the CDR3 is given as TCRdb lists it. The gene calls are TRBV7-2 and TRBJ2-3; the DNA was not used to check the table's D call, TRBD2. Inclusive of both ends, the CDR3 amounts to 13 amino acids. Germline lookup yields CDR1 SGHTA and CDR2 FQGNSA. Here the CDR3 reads CASSLGLLVFPLL.

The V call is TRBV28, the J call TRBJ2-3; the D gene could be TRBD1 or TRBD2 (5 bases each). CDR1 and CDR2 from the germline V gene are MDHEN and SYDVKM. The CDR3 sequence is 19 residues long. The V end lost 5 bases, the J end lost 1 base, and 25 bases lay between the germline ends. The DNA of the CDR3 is TGTGCCAGCAGTCCTAGAGGGATGGGCAGGGTTGGGGGCACAGATACGCAGTATTTT. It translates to CASSPRGMGRVGGTDTQYF.

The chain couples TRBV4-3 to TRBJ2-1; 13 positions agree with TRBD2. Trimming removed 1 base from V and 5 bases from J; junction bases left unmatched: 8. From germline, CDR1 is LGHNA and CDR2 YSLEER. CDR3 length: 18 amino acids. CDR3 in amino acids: CASSQALLLAGGDNEQFF. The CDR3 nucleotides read TGCGCCAGCAGCCAAGCCCTCTTACTAGCGGGAGGGGACAATGAGCAGTTCTTC.

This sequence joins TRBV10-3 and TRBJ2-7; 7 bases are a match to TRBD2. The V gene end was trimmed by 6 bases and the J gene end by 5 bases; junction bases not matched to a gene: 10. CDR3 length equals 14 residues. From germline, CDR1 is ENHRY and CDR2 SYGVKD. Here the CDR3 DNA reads TGTGCCATCAGGACCGGGACTACCCAAAACGAGCAGTACTTC. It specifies CAIRTGTTQNEQYF.

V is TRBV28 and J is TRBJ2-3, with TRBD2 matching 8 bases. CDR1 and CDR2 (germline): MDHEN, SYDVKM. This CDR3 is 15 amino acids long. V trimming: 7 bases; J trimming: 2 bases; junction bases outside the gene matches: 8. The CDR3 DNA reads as TGTGCCAGCACCCAAGGTAGCGGGGTCACAGATACGCAGTATTTT. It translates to CASTQGSGVTDTQYF.

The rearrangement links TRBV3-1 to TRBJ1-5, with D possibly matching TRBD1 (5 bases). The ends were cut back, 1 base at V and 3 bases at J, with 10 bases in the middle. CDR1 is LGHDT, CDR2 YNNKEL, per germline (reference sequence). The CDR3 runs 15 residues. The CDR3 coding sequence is TGTGCCAGCAGCCAAGCGGGACCTATCAATCAGCCCCAGCATTTT. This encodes CASSQAGPINQPQHF.

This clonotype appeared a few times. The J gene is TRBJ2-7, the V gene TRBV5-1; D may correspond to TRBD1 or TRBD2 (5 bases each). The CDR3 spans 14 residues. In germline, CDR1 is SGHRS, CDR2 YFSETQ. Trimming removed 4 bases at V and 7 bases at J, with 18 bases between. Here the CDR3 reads CASSARDPEREQYF. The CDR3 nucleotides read TGCGCCAGCAGCGCCCGGGACCCCGAGAGGGAGCAGTACTTC.

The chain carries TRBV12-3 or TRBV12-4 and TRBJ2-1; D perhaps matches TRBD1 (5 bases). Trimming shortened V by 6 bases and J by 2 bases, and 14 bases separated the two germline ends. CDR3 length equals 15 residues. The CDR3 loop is CASSPDSPTYNEQFF. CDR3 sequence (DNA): TGTGCCAGCAGCCCCGACAGTCCAACCTACAATGAGCAGTTCTTC.

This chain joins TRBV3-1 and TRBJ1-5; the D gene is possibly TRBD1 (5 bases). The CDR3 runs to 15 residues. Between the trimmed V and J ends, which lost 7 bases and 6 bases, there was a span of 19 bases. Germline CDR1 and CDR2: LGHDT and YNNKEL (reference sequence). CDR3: CASTQDMGDGQPQHF. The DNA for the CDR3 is TGTGCCAGCACACAAGATATGGGGGATGGTCAGCCCCAGCATTTT. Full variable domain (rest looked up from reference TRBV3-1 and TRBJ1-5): DTAVSQTPKYLVTQMGNDKSIKCEQNLGHDTMYWYKQDSKKFLKIMFSYNNKELIINETVPNRFSPKSPDKAHLNLHINSLELGDSAVYFCASTQDMGDGQPQHFGDGTRLSIL.

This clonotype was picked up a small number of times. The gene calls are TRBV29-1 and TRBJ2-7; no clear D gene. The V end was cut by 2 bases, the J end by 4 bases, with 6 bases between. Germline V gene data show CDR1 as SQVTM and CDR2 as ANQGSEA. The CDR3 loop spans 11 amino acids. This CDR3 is CSVETWYEQYF. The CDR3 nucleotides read TGCAGCGTTGAAACGTGGTACGAGCAGTACTTC.

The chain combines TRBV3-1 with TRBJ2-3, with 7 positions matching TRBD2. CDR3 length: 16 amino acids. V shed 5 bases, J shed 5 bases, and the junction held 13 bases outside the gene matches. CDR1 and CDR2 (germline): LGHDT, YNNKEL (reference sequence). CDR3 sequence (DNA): TGTGCCAGCAGCTGGCAGACTAGCCAATACAAAGATACGCAGTATTTT. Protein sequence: CASSWQTSQYKDTQYF.

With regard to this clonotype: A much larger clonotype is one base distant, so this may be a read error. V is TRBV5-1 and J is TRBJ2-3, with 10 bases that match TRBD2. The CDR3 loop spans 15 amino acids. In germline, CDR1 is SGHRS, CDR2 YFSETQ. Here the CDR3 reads CASSLLAGDTDTHYF. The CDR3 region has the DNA TGCGCCAGCAGCCTCCTAGCGGGGGACACAGATACGCACTATTTT. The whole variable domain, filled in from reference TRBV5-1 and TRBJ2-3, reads KAGVTQTPRYLIKTRGQQVTLSCSPISGHRSVSWYQQTPGQGLQFLFEYFSETQRNKGNFPGRFSGRQFSNSRSEMNVSTLELGDSALYLCASSLLAGDTDTHYFGPGTRLTVL.

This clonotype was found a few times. The CDR3 loop is CASSFQGLRGEQYF. The CDR3 DNA sequence: TGTGCCAGCAGCTTTCAGGGGTTGAGGGGGGAGCAGTACTTC. The chain has TRBV7-2 and TRBJ2-7, with D possibly being TRBD1 (6 bases). This CDR3 region has 14 residues. The germline CDR1 and CDR2 sequences are SGHTA and FQGNSA. The V and J ends lost 3 bases and 7 bases respectively, with 16 bases between them.

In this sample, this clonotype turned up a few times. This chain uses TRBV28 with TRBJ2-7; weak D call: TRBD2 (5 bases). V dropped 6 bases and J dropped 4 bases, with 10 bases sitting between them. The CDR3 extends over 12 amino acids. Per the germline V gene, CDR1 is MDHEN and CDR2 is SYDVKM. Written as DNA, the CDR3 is TGTGCCAGCAGGTTCCGGGGATACGAGCAGTACTTC. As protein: CASRFRGYEQYF.

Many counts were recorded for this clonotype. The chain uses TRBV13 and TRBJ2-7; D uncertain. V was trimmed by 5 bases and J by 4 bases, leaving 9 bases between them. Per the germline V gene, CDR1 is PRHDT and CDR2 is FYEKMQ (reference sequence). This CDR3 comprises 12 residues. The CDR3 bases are TGTGCCAGCAGCCCCGGCAAATACGAGCAGTACTTC. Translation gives CASSPGKYEQYF. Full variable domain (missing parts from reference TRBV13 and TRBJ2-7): AAGVIQSPRHLIKEKRETATLKCYPIPRHDTVYWYQQGPGQDPQFLISFYEKMQSDKGSIPDRFSAQQFSDYHSELNMSSLELGDSALYFCASSPGKYEQYFGPGTRLTVT.

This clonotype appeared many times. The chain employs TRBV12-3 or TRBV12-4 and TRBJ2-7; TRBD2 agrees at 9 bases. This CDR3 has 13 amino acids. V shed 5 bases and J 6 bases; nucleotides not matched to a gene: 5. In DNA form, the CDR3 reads TGTGCCAGCAGTCCCGGGACTAGCTCCGAGCAGTACTTC. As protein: CASSPGTSSEQYF.

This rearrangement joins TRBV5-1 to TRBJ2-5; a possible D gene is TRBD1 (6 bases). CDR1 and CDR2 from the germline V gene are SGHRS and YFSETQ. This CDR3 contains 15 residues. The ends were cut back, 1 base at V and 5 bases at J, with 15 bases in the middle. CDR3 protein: CASSLWAGVEETQYF. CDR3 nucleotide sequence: TGCGCCAGCAGCTTGTGGGCAGGGGTGGAGGAGACCCAGTACTTC.

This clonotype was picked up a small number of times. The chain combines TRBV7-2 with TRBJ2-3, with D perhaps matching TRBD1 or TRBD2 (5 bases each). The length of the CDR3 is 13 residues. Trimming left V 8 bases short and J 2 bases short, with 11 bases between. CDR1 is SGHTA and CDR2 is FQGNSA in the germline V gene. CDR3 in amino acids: CASRRGATDTQYF. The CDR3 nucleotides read TGTGCCAGCCGAAGGGGAGCCACAGATACGCAGTATTTT.

This CDR3 reads CASSLADRPNYGYTF. The CDR3 DNA reads as TGTGCCAGCAGCTTAGCAGACAGGCCTAACTATGGCTACACCTTC. The chain has TRBV7-2 and TRBJ1-2, with D possibly being TRBD1 (6 bases). CDR1 is SGHTA, CDR2 FQGNSA, per germline. V gave up 0 bases and J gave up 0 bases, with 8 bases separating them. This CDR3 comprises 15 residues.

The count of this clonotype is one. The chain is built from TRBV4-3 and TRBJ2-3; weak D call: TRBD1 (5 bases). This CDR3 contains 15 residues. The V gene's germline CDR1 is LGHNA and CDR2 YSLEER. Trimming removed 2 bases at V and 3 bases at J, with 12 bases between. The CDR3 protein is CASSQSLGLTDTQYF. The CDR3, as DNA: TGCGCCAGCAGCCAAAGTCTGGGGCTGACAGATACGCAGTATTTT.

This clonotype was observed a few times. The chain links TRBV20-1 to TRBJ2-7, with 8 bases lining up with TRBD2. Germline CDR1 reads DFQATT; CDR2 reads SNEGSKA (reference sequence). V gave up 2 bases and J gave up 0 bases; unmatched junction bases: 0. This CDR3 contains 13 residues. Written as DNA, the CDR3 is TGCAGTGCTAGAAGCGGGAGCTCCTACGAGCAGTACTTC. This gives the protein CSARSGSSYEQYF.

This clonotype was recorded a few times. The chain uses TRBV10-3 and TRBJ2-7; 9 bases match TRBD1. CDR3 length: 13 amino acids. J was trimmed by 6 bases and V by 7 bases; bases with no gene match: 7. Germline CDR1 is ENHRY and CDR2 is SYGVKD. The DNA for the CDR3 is TGTGCCATCAACCAGGACAGGGGAGGCGAGCAGTACTTC. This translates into CAINQDRGGEQYF.

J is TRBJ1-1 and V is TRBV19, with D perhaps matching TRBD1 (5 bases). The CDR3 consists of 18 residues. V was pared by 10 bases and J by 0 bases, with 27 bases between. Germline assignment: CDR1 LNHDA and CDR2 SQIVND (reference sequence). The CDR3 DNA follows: TGTGCCATCCCTACGGACGGCCTCGGGGCCTACTTGAACACTGAAGCTTTCTTT. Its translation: CAIPTDGLGAYLNTEAFF. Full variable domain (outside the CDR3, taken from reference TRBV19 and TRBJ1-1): DGGITQSPKYLFRKEGQNVTLSCEQNLNHDAMYWYRQDPGQGLRLIYYSQIVNDFQKGDIAEGYSVSREKKESFPLTVTSAQKNPTAFYLCAIPTDGLGAYLNTEAFFGQGTRLTVV.

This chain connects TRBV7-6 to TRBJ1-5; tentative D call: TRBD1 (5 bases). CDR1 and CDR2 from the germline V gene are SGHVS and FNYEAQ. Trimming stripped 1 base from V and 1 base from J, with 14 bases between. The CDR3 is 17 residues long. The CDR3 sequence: CASSLVGRGASNQPQHF. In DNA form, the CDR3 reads TGTGCCAGCAGCTTAGTGGGGCGCGGGGCGAGCAATCAGCCCCAGCATTTT.